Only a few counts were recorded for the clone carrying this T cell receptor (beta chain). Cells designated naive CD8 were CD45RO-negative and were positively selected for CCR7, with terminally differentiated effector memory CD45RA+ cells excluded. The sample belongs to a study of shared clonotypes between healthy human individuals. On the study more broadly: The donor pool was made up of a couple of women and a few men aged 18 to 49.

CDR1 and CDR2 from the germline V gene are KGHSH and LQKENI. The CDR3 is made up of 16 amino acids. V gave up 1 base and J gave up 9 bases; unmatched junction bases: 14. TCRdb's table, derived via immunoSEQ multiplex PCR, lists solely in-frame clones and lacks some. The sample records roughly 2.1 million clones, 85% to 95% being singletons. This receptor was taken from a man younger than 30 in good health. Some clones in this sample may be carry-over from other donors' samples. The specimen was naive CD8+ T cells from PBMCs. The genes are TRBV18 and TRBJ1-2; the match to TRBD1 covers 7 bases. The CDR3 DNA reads TGTGCCAGCTCACCACTTCTCGATAGCGACAGGGCGAGCTACACCTTC. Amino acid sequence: CASSPLLDSDRASYTF.